A selection of T cell receptor beta chains follows, all from one sample in a study of cytomegalovirus exposure and HLA in healthy donors. Only in-frame clones appear in the TCRdb table, and some are missing; sequencing was by immunoSEQ multiplex PCR. The sample consists of approximately 180,000 clones, approximately 80% of them appearing once. The sample comprised PBMCs. The receptor source for this set is a woman aged 18 to 35 in good health and CMV-seropositive. The CDR3 runs from the conserved cysteine through the conserved F or W. The D gene is left open where the match is weak. Clone sizes are given selectively: once, few, many, or a class where the clone is expanded.

cdr3_nt: TGTGCCATCAGCGACGACGGAGACTACGAGCAGTACTTC; cdr3_aa: CAISDDGDYEQYF; v_call: TRBV10-3; clone_size: NA; d_call: NA; j_call: TRBJ2-7
cdr3_nt: TGTGCCAGCAGTAGGGACAGCTTGAGCTCCTATAATTCACCCCTCCACTTT; cdr3_aa: CASSRDSLSSYNSPLHF; v_call: TRBV5-5; clone_size: NA; d_call: TRBD1; j_call: TRBJ1-6
cdr3_nt: TGTGCCAGTAGTATCGGACAGGGGCAAGATACGCAGTATTTT; cdr3_aa: CASSIGQGQDTQYF; v_call: TRBV19; clone_size: NA; d_call: TRBD1; j_call: TRBJ2-3
cdr3_nt: TGCGCCAGCAGCTCCCTACAGGGGGCTCACACTGAAGCTTTCTTT; cdr3_aa: CASSSLQGAHTEAFF; v_call: TRBV5-1; clone_size: NA; d_call: TRBD1; j_call: TRBJ1-1
cdr3_nt: TGCGCCAGCAGCTTGGGGAGGGTAGGCTACAATGAGCAGTTCTTC; cdr3_aa: CASSLGRVGYNEQFF; v_call: TRBV5-1; clone_size: NA; d_call: NA; j_call: TRBJ2-1
cdr3_nt: TGTGCCAGCAGCCCCCCGAGGGCCTGGGGTGAGTACTTC; cdr3_aa: CASSPPRAWGEYF; v_call: TRBV4-2; clone_size: NA; d_call: NA; j_call: TRBJ2-7
cdr3_nt: TGTGCCAGCAGTCCCCGTTCTCACCGGCCAGGATACGAGCAGTACTTC; cdr3_aa: CASSPRSHRPGYEQYF; v_call: TRBV28; clone_size: NA; d_call: NA; j_call: TRBJ2-7
cdr3_nt: TGTGCCAGCAGTGCAGACCCGGGACAGGGCAAAGGCTACACCTTC; cdr3_aa: CASSADPGQGKGYTF; v_call: TRBV2; clone_size: NA; d_call: TRBD1; j_call: TRBJ1-2
cdr3_nt: TGTGCCAGCAGCCAAAGAGACAGGGCTGGCTACGAGCAGTACTTC; cdr3_aa: CASSQRDRAGYEQYF; v_call: TRBV4-2; clone_size: NA; d_call: TRBD1; j_call: TRBJ2-7
cdr3_nt: TGTGCCAGCCGACAGGGAATAGCGAACACTGAAGCTTTCTTT; cdr3_aa: CASRQGIANTEAFF; v_call: TRBV9; clone_size: few; d_call: TRBD1; j_call: TRBJ1-1
cdr3_nt: TGTGCCAGTAGTACCGGACAGGGGCCCACTGAAGCTTTCTTT; cdr3_aa: CASSTGQGPTEAFF; v_call: TRBV19; clone_size: NA; d_call: TRBD1; j_call: TRBJ1-1
cdr3_nt: TGCGCCAGCAGCCAAGGCTTTTTTGTAGGACAGGGTTCTGCCGGGGAGCTGTTTTTT; cdr3_aa: CASSQGFFVGQGSAGELFF; v_call: TRBV4-1; clone_size: NA; d_call: TRBD1; j_call: TRBJ2-2
cdr3_nt: TGCGCCAGCAGCCAACTTACAGGATCCCTAAATTCACCCCTCCACTTT; cdr3_aa: CASSQLTGSLNSPLHF; v_call: TRBV4-3; clone_size: NA; d_call: NA; j_call: TRBJ1-6
cdr3_nt: TGTGCCAGTAGTGTCCCCGGGATTTCCTATGGCTACACCTTC; cdr3_aa: CASSVPGISYGYTF; v_call: TRBV19; clone_size: NA; d_call: NA; j_call: TRBJ1-2
cdr3_nt: TGTGCCAGCAGCTTAACACCGGGACAGAATAATTCACCCCTCCACTTT; cdr3_aa: CASSLTPGQNNSPLHF; v_call: TRBV5-5; clone_size: NA; d_call: TRBD1; j_call: TRBJ1-6
cdr3_nt: TGCAGCGTCGGTCCTCCGGGACTAGCCGAGCAGTACTTC; cdr3_aa: CSVGPPGLAEQYF; v_call: TRBV29-1; clone_size: NA; d_call: TRBD2; j_call: TRBJ2-7
cdr3_nt: TGTGCCAGCAGTTCCCCCCCGGGGACAGGGGCCGCCGGGGAGCTGTTTTTT; cdr3_aa: CASSSPPGTGAAGELFF; v_call: TRBV9; clone_size: NA; d_call: TRBD1; j_call: TRBJ2-2
cdr3_nt: TGTGCCAGCAGCCCCATTTCAGCCTCCATGGGCGATACGCAGTATTTT; cdr3_aa: CASSPISASMGDTQYF; v_call: TRBV5-6; clone_size: NA; d_call: NA; j_call: TRBJ2-3
cdr3_nt: TGTGCCAGCAGCCAAGGGAGACTAGCGGGGGAGCAAGAGACCCAGTACTTC; cdr3_aa: CASSQGRLAGEQETQYF; v_call: TRBV4-2; clone_size: NA; d_call: TRBD2; j_call: TRBJ2-5
cdr3_nt: TGTGCCGGGGGGGGCAGGCGGACGAACACTGAAGCTTTCTTT; cdr3_aa: CAGGGRRTNTEAFF; v_call: TRBV7-9; clone_size: NA; d_call: NA; j_call: TRBJ1-1
cdr3_nt: TGTGCCAGCAGCGCGGGGGGGAGGGAGACCCAGTACTTC; cdr3_aa: CASSAGGRETQYF; v_call: TRBV5-4; clone_size: NA; d_call: TRBD2; j_call: TRBJ2-5
cdr3_nt: TGTGCCAGCAGCTTGTGGCAGGGGTTTAGGCCTAGGGAATATTTCTTT; cdr3_aa: CASSLWQGFRPREYFF; v_call: TRBV5-4; clone_size: NA; d_call: NA; j_call: TRBJ1-1
cdr3_nt: TGTGCCAGTAGTATCACGGGTGAAGCTTTCTTT; cdr3_aa: CASSITGEAFF; v_call: TRBV19; clone_size: once; d_call: NA; j_call: TRBJ1-1
cdr3_nt: TGTGCCAGCAGTTTAGCATCGGGACAGGGGTTCCCGAAGAACACTGAAGCTTTCTTT; cdr3_aa: CASSLASGQGFPKNTEAFF; v_call: TRBV27; clone_size: NA; d_call: TRBD1; j_call: TRBJ1-1
cdr3_nt: TGTGCCAGCAGCCCGAGGTTTACTAGCGGGGTTCTCAATGAGCAGTTCTTC; cdr3_aa: CASSPRFTSGVLNEQFF; v_call: TRBV7-7; clone_size: few; d_call: TRBD2; j_call: TRBJ2-1
cdr3_nt: TGTGCCAGTTCCGAACGGACAGCTGCGAACACTGAAGCTTTCTTT; cdr3_aa: CASSERTAANTEAFF; v_call: TRBV19; clone_size: NA; d_call: NA; j_call: TRBJ1-1
cdr3_nt: TGTGCTAGCAGCTTAGAGCCGGGACTAGAGTCGTTCTTC; cdr3_aa: CASSLEPGLESFF; v_call: TRBV7-7; clone_size: once; d_call: TRBD2; j_call: TRBJ2-1
cdr3_nt: TGTGCCAGCAGTTCTGGACAGGGAGGGTATGGCTACACCTTC; cdr3_aa: CASSSGQGGYGYTF; v_call: TRBV6-5; clone_size: NA; d_call: TRBD1; j_call: TRBJ1-2
cdr3_nt: TGTGCCAGCAGCCAAGAGCCTAGCGGGGGGTACAATGAGCAGTTCTTC; cdr3_aa: CASSQEPSGGYNEQFF; v_call: TRBV14; clone_size: NA; d_call: TRBD2; j_call: TRBJ2-1
cdr3_nt: TGTGCCAGCAGCTTAGGACTAGCGGGACCCCCAGGAGAGACCCAGTACTTC; cdr3_aa: CASSLGLAGPPGETQYF; v_call: TRBV5-4; clone_size: few; d_call: TRBD2; j_call: TRBJ2-5
cdr3_nt: TGTGCCAGCATGCCAGGGAATCCTAGGGATACGCAGTATTTT; cdr3_aa: CASMPGNPRDTQYF; v_call: TRBV28; clone_size: NA; d_call: NA; j_call: TRBJ2-3